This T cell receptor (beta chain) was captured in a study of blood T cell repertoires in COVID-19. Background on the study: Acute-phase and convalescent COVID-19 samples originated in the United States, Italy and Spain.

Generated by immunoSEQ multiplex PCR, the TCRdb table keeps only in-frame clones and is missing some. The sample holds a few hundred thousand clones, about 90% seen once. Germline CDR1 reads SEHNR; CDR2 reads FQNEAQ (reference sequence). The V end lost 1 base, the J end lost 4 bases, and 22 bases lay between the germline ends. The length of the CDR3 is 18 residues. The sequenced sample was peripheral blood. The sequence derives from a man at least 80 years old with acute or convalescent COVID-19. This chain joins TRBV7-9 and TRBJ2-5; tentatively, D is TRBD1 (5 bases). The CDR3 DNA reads TGTGCCAGCAGCTTAGGGGCCCTAGATAGGGGCCGATTAGAGACCCAGTACTTC. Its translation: CASSLGALDRGRLETQYF.